These 18 T cell receptor beta chains originate from one sample sequenced in a study of spatial heterogeneity in lung cancer. TCRdb re-derived calls from the 5' RACE reads in MiXCR, one entry per CDR3 protein. Of roughly 13,000 distinct CDR3 sequences in the sample, about 3.8% were seen once. The sample's time point: sample taken at primary tumor resection. The starting material was PBMCs, obtained at surgery. These receptors all stem from a male donor with early-stage non-small cell lung cancer.

There are many counts of this clonotype. This chain joins TRBV5-1 and TRBJ2-5; maybe TRBD2 (6 bases). Trimming removed 5 bases at V and 2 bases at J, with 13 bases between. The V gene's germline CDR1 is SGHRS and CDR2 YFSETQ. This CDR3 has 14 residues. Here the CDR3 DNA reads TGCGCCAGCAGGGAGGGACCGATGCAAGAGACCCAGTACTTC. This encodes CASREGPMQETQYF.

In this sample, this clonotype turned up many times. The V call is TRBV7-9, the J call TRBJ2-3, with D possibly being TRBD1 (5 bases). The germline gives CDR1 SEHNR, CDR2 FQNEAQ (reference sequence). The CDR3 loop spans 14 amino acids. Trimming took 1 base from V and 6 from J, leaving 11 bases between them. This chain's CDR3 is CASSLEGQTDTQYF. The CDR3 DNA reads as TGTGCCAGCAGCTTAGAGGGGCAGACGGATACGCAGTATTTT. The full variable domain, its missing parts supplied by reference TRBV7-9 and TRBJ2-3, is DTGVSQNPRHKITKRGQNVTFRCDPISEHNRLYWYRQTLGQGPEFLTYFQNEAQLEKSRLLSDRFSAERPKGSFSTLEIQRTEQGDSAMYLCASSLEGQTDTQYFGPGTRLTVL.

As to this clonotype: A much more abundant neighbour one base away suggests this may be a read error. The chain has TRBV5-4 and TRBJ2-3; D unresolved. The CDR3 contains 13 residues. Germline lookup yields CDR1 SGHNT and CDR2 YYREEE (reference sequence). CDR3: CASGLGLRDTQYF. In DNA form, the CDR3 reads TGTGCCAGCGGCTTGGGCCTTAGGGATACGCAGTATTTT.

This clonotype came up many times. The germline gene is not matched at one end of the junction; a read error may be the cause. This chain links TRBV7-7 with TRBJ2-1, with D perhaps matching TRBD1 (6 bases). There are 14 residues in the CDR3. CDR1 and CDR2 (germline): SSHAT, FNYEAQ (reference sequence). CDR3 coding DNA: TGTGCTAGCAGCTTAGCAGCAGGGGTAAATGAGCAGTTCTTC. This translates into CASSLAAGVNEQFF. The variable domain in full, with the rest retrieved from reference TRBV7-7 and TRBJ2-1, is GAGVSQSPRYKVTKRGQDVTLRCDPISSHATLYWYQQALGQGPEFLTYFNYEAQPDKSGLPSDRFSAERPEGSISTLTIQRTEQRDSAMYRCASSLAAGVNEQFFGPGTRLTVL.

At least ten counts were recorded for this clonotype. The V and J genes are TRBV23-1 and TRBJ1-1, with a weak D call TRBD1 (6 bases). TRBV23-1 is classed as an ORF, of uncertain function. There are 16 residues in the CDR3. The V and J ends lost 4 bases and 2 bases respectively, with 17 bases between them. Written as DNA, the CDR3 is TGCGCCAGCAGTCCCCTTCCTGGACAGATTAACACTGAAGCTTTCTTT. Translated: CASSPLPGQINTEAFF.

In its sample, this clonotype ranks as medium-sized. The V call is TRBV5-1, the J call TRBJ2-1, with TRBD1 matching over 7 bases. The CDR3 sequence is 16 residues long. Germline CDR1 is SGHRS and CDR2 is YFSETQ. The trim removed 2 bases at V and 7 bases at J, leaving 12 bases unmatched. CDR3 sequence reads: CASSLGDRVGGNEQFF. Here the CDR3 DNA reads TGCGCCAGCAGCTTAGGTGACAGGGTAGGGGGTAATGAGCAGTTCTTC.

This clonotype was recorded many times. This chain links TRBV2 with TRBJ2-2; D remains ambiguous. Trimming took off 4 bases at V and 0 bases at J, with 12 bases between the two ends. Germline CDR1 and CDR2: SNHLY and FYNNEI. The CDR3 spans 16 residues. The DNA of the CDR3 is TGTGCCAGCAGTGTCTCAGGACCCGCGAACACCGGGGAGCTGTTTTTT. Amino acid sequence: CASSVSGPANTGELFF.

This clonotype was picked up many times. The chain couples TRBV28 to TRBJ1-1; D perhaps matches TRBD1 (6 bases). Looked up from germline, CDR1 is MDHEN and CDR2 is SYDVKM. This CDR3 has 15 residues. V lost 6 bases, J lost 0 bases, and 14 bases lay in between. CDR3 protein: CASSPRTVMNTEAFF. In DNA, the CDR3 is TGTGCCAGCAGCCCCAGGACAGTCATGAACACTGAAGCTTTCTTT.

This clonotype was seen many times. The V and J genes are TRBV5-1 and TRBJ2-5, with D tentatively TRBD2 (5 bases). CDR1 is SGHRS, CDR2 YFSETQ, per germline. The CDR3 has 15 amino acids. The germline V and J ends were trimmed by 1 base and 1 base, with 11 bases remaining between them. CDR3 residues: CASSLTGGSQETQYF. CDR3 nucleotide sequence: TGCGCCAGCAGCTTGACTGGAGGCTCCCAAGAGACCCAGTACTTC.

This clonotype was seen ten or more times. The chain carries TRBV27 and TRBJ2-3; tentatively, D is TRBD1 (7 bases). The length of the CDR3 is 19 residues. The germline V gene has CDR1 MNHEY and CDR2 SMNVEV (reference sequence). V was clipped by 5 bases and J by 6 bases, with 30 bases between them. The CDR3 sequence is CASSDRGTAAPFSRDTQYF. The CDR3 DNA follows: TGTGCCAGCAGTGACCGCGGGACAGCGGCTCCATTTTCTCGGGATACGCAGTATTTT.

The V gene is TRBV6-4, the J gene TRBJ2-1; D unclear. The CDR3 spans 13 residues. Germline V lookup: CDR1 MRHNA, CDR2 SNTAGT. V shed 2 bases and J shed 5 bases, with 7 bases lying between them. The CDR3 loop reads CASSDRVNNEQFF. CDR3 in DNA: TGTGCCAGCAGTGACAGAGTAAACAATGAGCAGTTCTTC.

This clonotype has at least ten counts. V and J are TRBV28 and TRBJ1-6, with D maybe TRBD1 (5 bases). V lost 8 bases, J lost 7 bases, and 18 bases lay in between. The CDR3 runs 15 residues. CDR1 is MDHEN, CDR2 SYDVKM, per germline. CDR3 sequence: CASSMIAGRNSPLHF. The DNA for the CDR3 is TGTGCCAGCTCGATGATAGCAGGGAGGAATTCACCCCTCCACTTT.

At least ten counts were recorded for this clonotype. This chain uses TRBV5-4 with TRBJ2-5; D possibly corresponds to TRBD2 (6 bases). The CDR3 contains 13 residues. Germline CDR1 is SGHNT and CDR2 is YYREEE (reference sequence). V was shortened by 6 bases and J by 6 bases, with 15 bases between the two germline ends. The CDR3 reads CASTERVGQTQYF. In DNA, the CDR3 is TGTGCCAGCACGGAGCGGGTGGGACAGACCCAGTACTTC.

The sample holds a few counts of this clonotype. The V call is TRBV5-1, the J call TRBJ2-3; D unresolved. Germline V gene lookup returns CDR1 SGHRS and CDR2 YFSETQ. The ends were cut back, 2 bases at V and 0 bases at J, with 1 base in the middle. The CDR3 extends over 12 amino acids. CDR3 sequence reads: CASSFSTDTQYF. In DNA, the CDR3 is TGCGCCAGCAGCTTTAGCACAGATACGCAGTATTTT.

This clonotype was counted at least ten times. The J gene is TRBJ1-4, the V gene TRBV28; the D gene is possibly TRBD1 (6 bases). The V gene's germline CDR1 is MDHEN and CDR2 SYDVKM. The CDR3 extends over 15 amino acids. The V gene lost 6 bases and the J gene lost 1 base, with 12 bases spanning the gap. This chain's CDR3 is CASSLLQGTNEKLFF. CDR3 in DNA: TGTGCCAGCAGCCTGCTACAGGGAACTAATGAAAAACTGTTTTTT. The full variable domain, completed using reference TRBV28 and TRBJ1-4, is DVKVTQSSRYLVKRTGEKVFLECVQDMDHENMFWYRQDPGLGLRLIYFSYDVKMKEKGDIPEGYSVSREKKERFSLILESASTNQTSMYLCASSLLQGTNEKLFFGSGTQLSVL.

This clonotype was seen repeatedly, ten times or more. The gene calls are TRBV5-5 and TRBJ2-5; D possibly corresponds to TRBD1 (6 bases). Trimming stripped 7 bases from V and 1 base from J, with 17 bases between. The CDR3 is made up of 15 amino acids. CDR1 is SGHKS and CDR2 is YYEKEE in the germline V gene (reference sequence). The CDR3 nucleotides are TGTGCCAGCGGACCTCCTACAGGGATCCAAGAGACCCAGTACTTC. This translates into CASGPPTGIQETQYF.

This clonotype was recorded a few times. The J gene is TRBJ2-5, the V gene TRBV15; either TRBD1 or TRBD2 may fit D (5 bases each). CDR1 LNHNV and CDR2 YYDKDF come from the germline V gene (reference sequence). V was trimmed by 3 bases and J by 4 bases, leaving 15 bases between them. This CDR3 has 15 residues. CDR3 bases: TGTGCCACCAGCAGGTCCCCGGGACGGGGAGAGACCCAGTACTTC. Its translation: CATSRSPGRGETQYF.

In its sample, this clonotype was seen many times. The V and J genes are TRBV20-1 and TRBJ2-4, with D maybe TRBD1 (7 bases). There are 15 residues in the CDR3. Germline lookup yields CDR1 DFQATT and CDR2 SNEGSKA (reference sequence). Trimming cost V 0 bases and J 8 bases, with 17 bases left between them. CDR3 amino acids: CSARDQWRGPDIQYF. In DNA form, the CDR3 reads TGCAGTGCTAGAGATCAGTGGAGGGGGCCAGACATTCAGTACTTC.